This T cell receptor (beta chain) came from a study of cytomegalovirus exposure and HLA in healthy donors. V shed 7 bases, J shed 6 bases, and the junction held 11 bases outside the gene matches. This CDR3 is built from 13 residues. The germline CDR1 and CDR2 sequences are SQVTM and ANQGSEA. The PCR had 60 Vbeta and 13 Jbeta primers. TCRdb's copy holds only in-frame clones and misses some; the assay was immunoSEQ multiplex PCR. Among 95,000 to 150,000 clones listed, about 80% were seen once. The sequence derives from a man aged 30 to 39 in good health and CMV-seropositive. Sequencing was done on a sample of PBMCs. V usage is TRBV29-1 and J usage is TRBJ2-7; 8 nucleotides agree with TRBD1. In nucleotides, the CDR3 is TGCAGCGCAGCCGGACAGGGCGATACCGAGCAGTACTTC. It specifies CSAAGQGDTEQYF.